The clone carrying this T cell receptor beta chain was detected only a few times. Antigen: not known. MiXCR, run by TCRdb on the 5' RACE reads, gives a single entry per CDR3 protein. The data show some 49,000 distinct CDR3 sequences, with roughly a quarter seen just once and about 41% held by the top ten. V was trimmed by 6 bases and J by 0 bases, leaving 14 bases between them. CDR1 and CDR2 from the germline V gene are KGHSH and LQKENI. The CDR3 extends over 15 amino acids. The data originate from a study of T-cell memory formation after mild COVID-19. Study findings and constraints: CD8+ contracting clones occupied EMRA, while CD4+ ones occupied mainly CM and EM.

This chain connects TRBV18 to TRBJ1-1; TRBD1 is a possible D gene (5 bases). The sample taken for sequencing was PBMCs or a T cell subset sorted from them (not recorded which). The receptor comes from a man between 18 and 35 years old who had mild COVID-19 (a few samples of this study predate the infection). Cell type and time point are not known. CDR3 bases: TGTGCCAGCTCCGAACCAGGGTGGATGAACACTGAAGCTTTCTTT. It yields the protein CASSEPGWMNTEAFF.